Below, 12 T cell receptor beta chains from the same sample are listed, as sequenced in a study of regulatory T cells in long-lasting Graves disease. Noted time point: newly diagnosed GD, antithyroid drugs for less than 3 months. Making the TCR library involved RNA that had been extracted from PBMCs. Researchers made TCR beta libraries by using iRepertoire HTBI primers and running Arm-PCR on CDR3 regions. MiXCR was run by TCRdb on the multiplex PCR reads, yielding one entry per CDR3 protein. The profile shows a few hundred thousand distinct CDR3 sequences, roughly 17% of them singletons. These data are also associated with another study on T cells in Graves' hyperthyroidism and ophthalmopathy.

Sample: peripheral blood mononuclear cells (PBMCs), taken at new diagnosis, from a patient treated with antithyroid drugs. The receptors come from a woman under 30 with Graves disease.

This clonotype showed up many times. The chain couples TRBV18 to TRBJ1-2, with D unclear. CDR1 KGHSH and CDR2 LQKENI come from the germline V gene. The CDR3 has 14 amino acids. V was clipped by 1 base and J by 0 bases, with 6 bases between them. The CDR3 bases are TGTGCCAGCTCACCACAGGGATCTAACTATGGCTACACCTTC. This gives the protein CASSPQGSNYGYTF.

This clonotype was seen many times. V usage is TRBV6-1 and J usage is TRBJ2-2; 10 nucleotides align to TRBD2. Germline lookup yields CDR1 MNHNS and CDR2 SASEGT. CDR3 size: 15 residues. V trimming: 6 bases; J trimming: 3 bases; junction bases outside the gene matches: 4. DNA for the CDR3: TGTGCCAGCAGAGGAGCGGGGGGGGACACCGGGGAGCTGTTTTTT. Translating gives CASRGAGGDTGELFF.

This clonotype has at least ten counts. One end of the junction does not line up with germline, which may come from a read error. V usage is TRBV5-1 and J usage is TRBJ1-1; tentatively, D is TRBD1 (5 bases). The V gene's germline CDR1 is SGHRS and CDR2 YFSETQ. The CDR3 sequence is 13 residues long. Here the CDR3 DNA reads TGTGCCAGCAGCTTATCAGGGATTACTGAAGCTTTCTTT. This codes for CASSLSGITEAFF.

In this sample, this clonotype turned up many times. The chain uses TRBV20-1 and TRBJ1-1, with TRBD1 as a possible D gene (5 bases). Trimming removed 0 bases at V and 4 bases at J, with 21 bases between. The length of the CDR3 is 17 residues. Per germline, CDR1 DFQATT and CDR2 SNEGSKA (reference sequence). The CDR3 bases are TGCAGTGCTAGAGATCGAGGCAGGGATATAGGCGGCACTGAAGCTTTCTTT. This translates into CSARDRGRDIGGTEAFF.

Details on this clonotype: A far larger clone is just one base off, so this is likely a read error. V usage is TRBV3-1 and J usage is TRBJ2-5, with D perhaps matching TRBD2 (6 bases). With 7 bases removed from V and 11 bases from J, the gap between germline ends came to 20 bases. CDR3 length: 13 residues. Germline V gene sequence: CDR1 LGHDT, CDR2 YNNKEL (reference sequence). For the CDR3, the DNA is TGTGCCAGCACCGGTCTAGCGCCCAATGAGCAGTACTTC. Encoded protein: CASTGLAPNEQYF.

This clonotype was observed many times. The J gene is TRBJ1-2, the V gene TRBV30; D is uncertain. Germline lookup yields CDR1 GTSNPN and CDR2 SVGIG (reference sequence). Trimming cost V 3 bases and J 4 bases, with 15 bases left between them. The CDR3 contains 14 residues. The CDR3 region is CAWRRQVIGYGYTF. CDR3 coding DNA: TGTGCCTGGAGACGACAAGTCATAGGCTATGGCTACACCTTC. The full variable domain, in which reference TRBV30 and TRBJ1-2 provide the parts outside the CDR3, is SQTIHQWPATLVQPVGSPLSLECTVEGTSNPNLYWYRQAAGRGLQLLFYSVGIGQISSEVPQNLSASRPQDRQFILSSKKLLLSDSGFYLCAWRRQVIGYGYTFGSGTRLTVV.

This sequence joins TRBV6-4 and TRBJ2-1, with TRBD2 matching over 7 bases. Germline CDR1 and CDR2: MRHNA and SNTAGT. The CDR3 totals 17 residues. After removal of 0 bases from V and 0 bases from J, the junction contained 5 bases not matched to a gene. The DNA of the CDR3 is TGTGCCAGCAGTGACTCGGGACTACCCTTCTCCTACAATGAGCAGTTCTTC. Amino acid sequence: CASSDSGLPFSYNEQFF.

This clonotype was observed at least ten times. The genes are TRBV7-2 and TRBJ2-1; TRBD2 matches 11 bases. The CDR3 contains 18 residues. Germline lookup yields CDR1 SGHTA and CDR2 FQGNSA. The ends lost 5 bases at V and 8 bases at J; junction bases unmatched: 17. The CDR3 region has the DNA TGTGCCAGCAGCCGACCTGGTAGCGGGGGGGCCCTTAACGATGAGCAGTTCTTC. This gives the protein CASSRPGSGGALNDEQFF.

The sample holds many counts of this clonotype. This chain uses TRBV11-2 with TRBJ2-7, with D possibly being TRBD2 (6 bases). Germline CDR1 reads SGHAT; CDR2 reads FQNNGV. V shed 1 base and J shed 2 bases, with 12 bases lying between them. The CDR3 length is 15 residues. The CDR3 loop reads CASSLGVTRAYEQYF. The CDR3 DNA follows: TGTGCCAGCAGCTTAGGCGTGACTAGAGCCTACGAGCAGTACTTC.

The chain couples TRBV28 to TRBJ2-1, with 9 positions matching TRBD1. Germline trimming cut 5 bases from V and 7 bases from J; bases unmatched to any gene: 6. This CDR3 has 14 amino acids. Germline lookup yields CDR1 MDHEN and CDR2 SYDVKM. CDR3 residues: CASSPSTGGNEQFF. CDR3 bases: TGTGCCAGCAGTCCCTCGACAGGGGGTAATGAGCAGTTCTTC.

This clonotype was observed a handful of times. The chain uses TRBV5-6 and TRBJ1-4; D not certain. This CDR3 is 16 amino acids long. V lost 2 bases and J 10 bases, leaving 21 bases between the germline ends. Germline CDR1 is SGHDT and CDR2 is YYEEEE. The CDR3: CASSLYVEDGGRKLFF. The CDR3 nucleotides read TGTGCCAGCAGCTTATATGTTGAGGACGGTGGCCGAAAACTGTTTTTT. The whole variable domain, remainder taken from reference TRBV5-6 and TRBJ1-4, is DAGVTQSPTHLIKTRGQQVTLRCSPKSGHDTVSWYQQALGQGPQFIFQYYEEEERQRGNFPDRFSGHQFPNYSSELNVNALLLGDSALYLCASSLYVEDGGRKLFFGSGTQLSVL.

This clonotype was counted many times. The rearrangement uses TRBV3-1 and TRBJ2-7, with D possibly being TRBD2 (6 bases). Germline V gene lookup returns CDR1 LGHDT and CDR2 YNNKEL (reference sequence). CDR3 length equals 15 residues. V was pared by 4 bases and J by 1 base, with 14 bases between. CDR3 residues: CASSPGVVRSYEQYF. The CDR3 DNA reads TGTGCCAGCAGCCCGGGGGTGGTACGTTCCTACGAGCAGTACTTC.